The clone carrying this T cell receptor beta chain was counted at least ten times. CDR3 length: 16 residues. Unmatched junction bases numbered 13, after V lost 4 bases and J lost 9 bases. Germline assignment: CDR1 SGHKS and CDR2 YYEKEE (reference sequence). The entry originates in a study of T cells after yellow fever vaccination. Study-level background: The fractions with low cell numbers were processed using SMART-Seq v4 Ultra Low Input.

TCRdb re-analysed the 5' RACE reads in MiXCR, keeping a single row per CDR3 protein. The data contain about 630,000 distinct CDR3 sequences, roughly an eighth of them singletons. The sequence was obtained from a man younger than 45 who received the YFV17D yellow fever vaccine. The sample consisted of PBMCs, taken on the day of the yellow fever booster vaccination. The V and J genes are TRBV5-5 and TRBJ2-2; 9 positions agree with TRBD1. The CDR3 nucleotides are TGTGCCAGCAGCCCTCCCCACAGGGGGCCCGCCAGGGAGCTGTTTTTT. Translating gives CASSPPHRGPARELFF. Full variable domain (outside the CDR3, taken from reference TRBV5-5 and TRBJ2-2): DAGVTQSPTHLIKTRGQQVTLRCSPISGHKSVSWYQQVLGQGPQFIFQYYEKEERGRGNFPDRFSARQFPNYSSELNVNALLLGDSALYLCASSPPHRGPARELFFGEGSRLTVL.